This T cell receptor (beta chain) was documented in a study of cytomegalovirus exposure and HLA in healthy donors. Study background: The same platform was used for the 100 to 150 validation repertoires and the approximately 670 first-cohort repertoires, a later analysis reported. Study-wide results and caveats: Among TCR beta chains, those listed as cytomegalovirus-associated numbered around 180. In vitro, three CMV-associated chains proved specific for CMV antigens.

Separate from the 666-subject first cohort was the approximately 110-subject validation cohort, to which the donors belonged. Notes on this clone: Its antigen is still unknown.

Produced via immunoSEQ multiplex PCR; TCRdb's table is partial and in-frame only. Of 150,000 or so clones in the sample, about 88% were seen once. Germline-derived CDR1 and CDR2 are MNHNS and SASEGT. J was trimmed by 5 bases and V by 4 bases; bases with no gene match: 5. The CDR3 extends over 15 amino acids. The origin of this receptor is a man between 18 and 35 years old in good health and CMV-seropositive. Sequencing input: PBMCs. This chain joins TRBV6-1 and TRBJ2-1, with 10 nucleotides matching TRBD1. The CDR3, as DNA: TGTGCCAGCAGTGCCCGGACAGGGGGTGACAATGAGCAGTTCTTC. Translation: CASSARTGGDNEQFF.